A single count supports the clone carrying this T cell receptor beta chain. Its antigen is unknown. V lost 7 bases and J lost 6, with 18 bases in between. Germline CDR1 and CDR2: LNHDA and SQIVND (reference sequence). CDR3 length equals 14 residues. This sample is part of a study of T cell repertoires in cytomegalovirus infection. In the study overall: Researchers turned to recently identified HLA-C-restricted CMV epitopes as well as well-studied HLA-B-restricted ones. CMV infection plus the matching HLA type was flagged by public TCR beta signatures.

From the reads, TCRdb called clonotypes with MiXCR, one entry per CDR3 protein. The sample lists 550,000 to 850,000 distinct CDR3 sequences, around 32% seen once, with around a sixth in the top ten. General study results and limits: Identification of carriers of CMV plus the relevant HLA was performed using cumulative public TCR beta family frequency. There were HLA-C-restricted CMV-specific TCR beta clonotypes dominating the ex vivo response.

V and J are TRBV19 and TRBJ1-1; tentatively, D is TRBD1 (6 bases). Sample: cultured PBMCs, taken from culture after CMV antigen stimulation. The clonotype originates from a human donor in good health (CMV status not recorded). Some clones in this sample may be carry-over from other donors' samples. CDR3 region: CASKVVYRAPEAFF. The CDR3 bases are TGTGCCAGTAAGGTTGTATACAGGGCTCCTGAAGCTTTCTTT.